By frequency in the sample, the clone carrying this TCR beta chain is medium-sized. Its antigen is not known. Germline CDR1 LNHDA, CDR2 SQIVND (reference sequence). CDR3 size: 14 residues. Between the trimmed V and J ends, which lost 5 bases and 4 bases, there was a span of 12 bases. During the collection period, no donor immune events like infections were recorded. Clones were sequenced by immunoSEQ multiplex PCR, and TCRdb holds only the in-frame ones, with some missing. The data contain tens of thousands of clones, about four fifths of them singletons. These data come from a study of identifying expanded T cells in peripheral blood. Study results and caveats: Variance in clone template counts between approximately 2-week samples significantly increased with total template count across all healthy donors. Differentially abundant clones: around 1.2 between replicates, just under 17 at roughly 13 days, over 18 at four.

The chain couples TRBV19 to TRBJ1-5, with D maybe TRBD1 (6 bases). The TCR comes from a person aged 18-70 years in good health. Sequenced: blood. For the CDR3, the DNA is TGTGCCAGTAGTGTACAGGGCTCTAATCAGCCCCAGCATTTT. Translating it yields CASSVQGSNQPQHF.